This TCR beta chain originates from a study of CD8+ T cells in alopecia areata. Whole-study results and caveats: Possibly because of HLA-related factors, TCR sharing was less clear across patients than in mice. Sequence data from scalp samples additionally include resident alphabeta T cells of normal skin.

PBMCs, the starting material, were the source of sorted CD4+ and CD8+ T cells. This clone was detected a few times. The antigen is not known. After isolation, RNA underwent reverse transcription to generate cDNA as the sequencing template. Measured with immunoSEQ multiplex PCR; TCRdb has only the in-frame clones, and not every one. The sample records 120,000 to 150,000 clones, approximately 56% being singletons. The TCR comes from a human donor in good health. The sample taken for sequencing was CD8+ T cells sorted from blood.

CDR3 sequence: CSVNPGQGVGELFF. DNA for the CDR3: TGCAGCGTTAACCCGGGACAGGGGGTCGGGGAGCTGTTTTTT. The genes are TRBV29-1 and TRBJ2-2, with 11 bases that match TRBD1. CDR3 length: 14 amino acids. From germline, CDR1 is SQVTM and CDR2 ANQGSEA. Trimming took 5 bases from V and 7 from J; bases not matched to a gene: 6.